These 12 T cell receptor beta chains share one sample of origin, sequenced in a study of cytomegalovirus exposure and HLA in healthy donors. PCR involved 60 Vbeta and 13 Jbeta primers. Clones were sequenced by immunoSEQ multiplex PCR, and TCRdb holds only the in-frame ones, with some missing. Of about 130,000 clones in the sample, approximately 60% were seen once. The sequenced sample was PBMCs. The origin of the receptors is a human donor in good health.

This rearrangement joins TRBV7-9 to TRBJ2-5, with 7 bases fitting TRBD2. The ends lost 5 bases at V and 1 base at J; junction bases unmatched: 1. Germline-derived CDR1 and CDR2 are SEHNR and FQNEAQ (reference sequence). The CDR3 consists of 13 residues. The CDR3 nucleotides are TGTGCCAGCAGCCCGGGGGGCCAAGAGACCCAGTACTTC. Translating gives CASSPGGQETQYF.

The CDR3: CASRQGWNTDTQYF. The CDR3 DNA sequence: TGCGCCAGCAGACAGGGGTGGAACACAGATACGCAGTATTTT. J is TRBJ2-3 and V is TRBV5-1; 7 bases agree with TRBD1. V shed 5 bases, J shed 2 bases, and the junction held 5 bases outside the gene matches. The CDR3 runs 14 residues. Germline assignment: CDR1 SGHRS and CDR2 YFSETQ.

The chain employs TRBV5-1 and TRBJ1-3; D unresolved. Germline CDR1 and CDR2: SGHRS and YFSETQ. The CDR3 is 16 residues long. V lost 0 bases and J lost 0, with 10 bases in between. The CDR3 sequence: CASSLEATTSGNTIYF. CDR3 nucleotide sequence: TGCGCCAGCAGCTTGGAGGCAACTACCTCTGGAAACACCATATATTTT.

The chain carries TRBV18 and TRBJ2-3; possibly TRBD2 for D (5 bases). Trimming took 5 bases from V and 6 from J, leaving 6 bases between them. The CDR3 runs to 11 residues. The germline gives CDR1 KGHSH, CDR2 LQKENI. This chain's CDR3 is CASSGEDTQYF. The CDR3 bases are TGTGCCAGCTCAGGGGAGGATACGCAGTATTTT.

Only a few counts were recorded for this clone. This chain links TRBV7-2 with TRBJ2-5; TRBD1 agrees at 7 bases. The V and J ends lost 0 bases and 2 bases, in that order; junction bases with no gene match: 9. This CDR3 region has 17 residues. Germline CDR1 reads SGHTA; CDR2 reads FQGNSA. The chain's CDR3 is CASSLALKGQIQETQYF. DNA of the CDR3: TGTGCCAGCAGCTTAGCGCTTAAGGGACAGATACAAGAGACCCAGTACTTC.

The rearrangement joins TRBV15 to TRBJ2-2, with TRBD2 matching over 9 bases. Germline assignment: CDR1 LNHNV and CDR2 YYDKDF (reference sequence). Unmatched junction bases numbered 11, after V lost 8 bases and J lost 7 bases. The CDR3 totals 15 residues. In DNA, the CDR3 is TGTGCCACCCAAGCGAGCGGGAGGAGAAACGGGGAGCTGTTTTTT. Protein sequence: CATQASGRRNGELFF.

This clone was counted between two and nine times. The chain uses TRBV7-8 and TRBJ1-2, with 8 positions matching TRBD1. V shed 7 bases, J shed 4 bases, and the junction held 14 bases outside the gene matches. There are 16 residues in the CDR3. Germline values: CDR1 SGHVS, CDR2 FQNEAQ. The CDR3 DNA is TGTGCCAGCACTCCAGGGGGCAGGGGGCGCAGCTATGGCTACACCTTC. It encodes CASTPGGRGRSYGYTF.

This clone appeared a single time. This rearrangement joins TRBV18 to TRBJ2-7; 8 positions match TRBD1. This CDR3 comprises 15 residues. Trimming cost V 6 bases and J 5 bases; bases outside gene matches: 12. Looked up from germline, CDR1 is KGHSH and CDR2 is LQKENI. The CDR3 DNA sequence: TGTGCCAGCTCTCGCTCCCAGGGGGCGCGCAACGAGCAGTACTTC. This codes for CASSRSQGARNEQYF.

This clone was observed a handful of times. This chain links TRBV19 with TRBJ2-1, with 8 positions matching TRBD2. Germline CDR1 LNHDA, CDR2 SQIVND (reference sequence). The CDR3 consists of 17 residues. V dropped 5 bases and J dropped 0; count of bases not matched to a gene: 9. CDR3 DNA sequence: TGTGCCAGTAGTTTGAGACTAGCGTTGAGCTCCTACAATGAGCAGTTCTTC. Its protein product is CASSLRLALSSYNEQFF.

The chain recombines TRBV7-2 with TRBJ2-3, with TRBD1 matching over 7 bases. Germline V gives CDR1 SGHTA, CDR2 FQGNSA. V was clipped by 4 bases and J by 3 bases; unmatched bases: 10. This CDR3 contains 16 residues. CDR3 loop: CASSSTGNLWTDTQYF. The CDR3 bases are TGTGCCAGCAGCTCGACAGGGAACCTTTGGACAGATACGCAGTATTTT.

The V call is TRBV5-4, the J call TRBJ2-2; 10 bases line up with TRBD1. Germline values: CDR1 SGHNT, CDR2 YYREEE (reference sequence). Trimming at V came to 0 bases and at J to 9 bases, leaving 5 bases not matched to a gene. The CDR3 consists of 15 residues. The CDR3 reads CASSLAGTGVRELFF. The CDR3 DNA sequence: TGTGCCAGCAGCTTGGCCGGGACAGGGGTCAGGGAGCTGTTTTTT.

The rearrangement uses TRBV28 and TRBJ2-2; the match to TRBD1 covers 9 bases. After removal of 6 bases from V and 7 bases from J, the junction contained 6 bases not matched to a gene. The CDR3 is 14 amino acids. Per the germline V gene, CDR1 is MDHEN and CDR2 is SYDVKM. The CDR3 here is CASRLQGAGGELFF. The CDR3 DNA is TGTGCCAGCAGGCTACAGGGGGCTGGCGGGGAGCTGTTTTTT.